This paragraph covers one T cell receptor beta chain sequence. What it recognizes is unknown. The sampling schedule covered blood at baseline, cycle 4 day 1, and cycle 7 day 1. The data are from a study of OX40 agonist ivuxolimab in advanced cancers. Across the study: At 75% to 90% male, the cohort had a mean age of 60 years, ranging from roughly 20 to 80. Enrollees could have had prior anti-PD-1, anti-PD-L1 or anti-CTLA-4 therapy, which approximately 40% had received. Study findings and constraints: Dosing at 0.1 to 3.0 mg/kg was accompanied by clonal expansion of CD4+ and CD8+ blood T cells by week 6.

This CDR3 has 13 amino acids. The germline V gene has CDR1 MNHEY and CDR2 SMNVEV (reference sequence). The V end was cut by 4 bases, the J end by 7 bases, with 11 bases between. The method was immunoSEQ multiplex PCR; TCRdb's version includes in-frame clones alone and lacks a portion of them. Among over 15,000 clones listed, under 90% were seen once. Specimen: CD4+ or CD8+ T cells sorted from blood, collected in a trial of the OX40 agonist ivuxolimab. The rearrangement links TRBV27 to TRBJ2-1; D is possibly TRBD1 (7 bases). The source of this sequence is an adult with an advanced solid tumor such as melanoma, head and neck, liver or kidney cancer. CDR3 in amino acids: CASSWRGRNEQFF. Written as DNA, the CDR3 is TGTGCCAGCAGTTGGAGGGGGCGGAATGAGCAGTTCTTC.